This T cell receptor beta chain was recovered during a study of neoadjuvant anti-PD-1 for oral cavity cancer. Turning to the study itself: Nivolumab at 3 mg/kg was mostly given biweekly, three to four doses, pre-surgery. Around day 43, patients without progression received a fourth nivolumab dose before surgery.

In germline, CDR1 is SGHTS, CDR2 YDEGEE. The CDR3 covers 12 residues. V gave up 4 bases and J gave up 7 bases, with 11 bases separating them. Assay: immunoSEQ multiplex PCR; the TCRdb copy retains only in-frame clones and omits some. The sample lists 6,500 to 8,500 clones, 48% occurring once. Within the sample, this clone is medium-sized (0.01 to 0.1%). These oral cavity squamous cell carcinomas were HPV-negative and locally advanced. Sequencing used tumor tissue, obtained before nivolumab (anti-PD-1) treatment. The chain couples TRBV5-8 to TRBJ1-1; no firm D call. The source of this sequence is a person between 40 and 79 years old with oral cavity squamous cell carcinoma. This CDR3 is CASSPLAFEAFF. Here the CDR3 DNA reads TGTGCCAGCAGCCCTTTAGCGTTTGAAGCTTTCTTT.